This T cell receptor beta chain was identified in a study of early T cells in non-severe SARS-CoV-2 infection. Points from the study as a whole: Database matching using VDJdb favored anti-spike CD8 responses, with private and CD4 specificities left missing.

Each single cDNA molecule received a unique molecular identifier. TCRdb re-derived calls from the 5' RACE reads in MiXCR, one entry per CDR3 protein. Of 25,000 to 30,000 distinct CDR3 sequences in the sample, roughly 4% are singletons; the top ten hold 10%. Germline CDR1 is LNHNV and CDR2 is YYDKDF (reference sequence). The CDR3 is made up of 14 amino acids. Between the trimmed V and J ends, which lost 1 base and 0 bases, there was a span of 3 bases. This clonotype was seen a handful of times. Its matching antigen is unknown. Source material: whole blood. This TCR derives from an adult who was a healthcare worker with PCR-confirmed SARS-CoV-2 infection or an uninfected control (not recorded which). The rearrangement uses TRBV15 and TRBJ2-2; D ambiguous. In nucleotides, the CDR3 is TGTGCCACCAGCAGAGGGACGAACACCGGGGAGCTGTTTTTT. Translated: CATSRGTNTGELFF.